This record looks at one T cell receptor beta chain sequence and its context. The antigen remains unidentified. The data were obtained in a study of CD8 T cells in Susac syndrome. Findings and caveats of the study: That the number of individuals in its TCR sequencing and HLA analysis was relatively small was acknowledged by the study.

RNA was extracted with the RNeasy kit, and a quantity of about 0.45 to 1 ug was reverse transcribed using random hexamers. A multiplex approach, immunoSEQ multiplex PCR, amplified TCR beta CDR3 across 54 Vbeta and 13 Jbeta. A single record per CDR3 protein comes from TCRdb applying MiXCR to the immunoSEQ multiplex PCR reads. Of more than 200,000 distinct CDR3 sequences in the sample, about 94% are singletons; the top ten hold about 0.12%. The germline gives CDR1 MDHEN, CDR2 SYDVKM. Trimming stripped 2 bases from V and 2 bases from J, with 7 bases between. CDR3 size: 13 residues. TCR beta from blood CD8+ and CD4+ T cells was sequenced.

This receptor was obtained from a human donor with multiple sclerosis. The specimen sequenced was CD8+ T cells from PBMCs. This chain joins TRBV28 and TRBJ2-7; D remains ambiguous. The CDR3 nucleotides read TGTGCCAGCAGTTTAATATCTCCCTACGAGCAGTACTTC. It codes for CASSLISPYEQYF.